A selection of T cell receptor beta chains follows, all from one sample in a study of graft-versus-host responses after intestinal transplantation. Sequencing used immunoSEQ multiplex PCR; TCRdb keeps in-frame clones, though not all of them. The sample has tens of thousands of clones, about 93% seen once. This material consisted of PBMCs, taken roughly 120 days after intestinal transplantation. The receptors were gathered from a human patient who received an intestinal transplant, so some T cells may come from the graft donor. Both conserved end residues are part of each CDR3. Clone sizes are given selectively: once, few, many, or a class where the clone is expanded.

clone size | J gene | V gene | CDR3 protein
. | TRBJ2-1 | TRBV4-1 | CASSRETYNEQFF
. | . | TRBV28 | CASSLDSGELSEQYF
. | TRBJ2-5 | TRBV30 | CAWRGALAYQETQYF
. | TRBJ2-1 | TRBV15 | CATSRGQGGLDEQFF
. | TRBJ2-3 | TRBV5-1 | CASRQQGTFGDTQYF
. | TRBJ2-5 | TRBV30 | CAWSVRRGAARETQYF
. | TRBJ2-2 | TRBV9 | CASSVGQGWTGELFF
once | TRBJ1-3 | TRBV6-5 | CASSYSGQGYGNTIYF
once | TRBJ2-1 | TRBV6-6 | CASSLQGYNEQFF
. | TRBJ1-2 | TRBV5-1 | CASSLAGRVDGGFNYGYTF
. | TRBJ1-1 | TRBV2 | CASSEGVGQGVLRTEAFF
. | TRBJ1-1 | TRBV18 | CASSPPGDTEAFF
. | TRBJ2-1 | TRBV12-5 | CASGTLAGNEQFF
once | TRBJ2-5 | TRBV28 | CASTHGASGGDKTQYF
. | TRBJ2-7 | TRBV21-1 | CASPKRGTSGRGPHEQYF
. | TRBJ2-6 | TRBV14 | CASSPFTGSGANVLTF
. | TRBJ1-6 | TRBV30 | CAWSVTGKHPPLHF
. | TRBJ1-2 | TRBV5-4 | CASSLETGYGYTF
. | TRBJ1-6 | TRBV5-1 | CASSLLRDSPLHF
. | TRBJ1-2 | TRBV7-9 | CASSPMGDNYGYTF
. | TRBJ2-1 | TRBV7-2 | CASSLSGGGSYNEQFF
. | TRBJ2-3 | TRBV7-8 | CASSFLPPGQGKADTQYF
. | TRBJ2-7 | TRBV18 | CASSPPTRGEQYF
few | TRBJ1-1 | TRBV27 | CASRDRGRVNTEAFF
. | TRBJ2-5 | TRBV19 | CASNRGGSETQYF
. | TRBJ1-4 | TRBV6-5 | CASSPRAEEKLFF
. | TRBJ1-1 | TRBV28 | CASSLLGDTEAFF
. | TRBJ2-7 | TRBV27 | CASSGQGLEQYF
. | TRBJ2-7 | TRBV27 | CASSLQGRRNEQYF
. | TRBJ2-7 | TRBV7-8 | CASSLDGIGAEQYF
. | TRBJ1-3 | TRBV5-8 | CASSLNGRRSGNTIYF
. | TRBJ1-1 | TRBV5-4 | CASSLGRNTEAFF
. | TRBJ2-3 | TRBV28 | CASSWARLATDTQYF
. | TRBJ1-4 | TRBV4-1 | CASSQPNEKLFF
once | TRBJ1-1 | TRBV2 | CASSEEHQNTEAFF